These T cell receptor beta chains were read from a single sample in a study of blood T cell repertoires in COVID-19. The protocol was immunoSEQ multiplex PCR, while the TCRdb copy is restricted to in-frame clones and leaves out a portion. The sample holds about 230,000 clones, 85% to 90% seen once. The sample was PBMCs or T cells enriched from blood (not recorded which). The receptors here all came from a woman aged 25 to 39 with acute COVID-19. The CDR3 runs from the conserved cysteine through the conserved F or W. D genes are given only for firm matches. The size of a clone is reported for some rows only, either as once, few or many, or as a class for expanded clones.

V: TRBV5-1; size: NA; D: NA; J: TRBJ1-2; CDR3: CASTSSHGYTF; DNA: TGCGCCAGCACTAGCTCCCATGGCTACACCTTC
V: TRBV2; size: NA; D: TRBD1; J: TRBJ1-1; CDR3: CANTGEVNTEAFF; DNA: TGTGCCAACACAGGGGAGGTGAACACTGAAGCTTTCTTT
V: TRBV25-1; size: once; D: TRBD2; J: TRBJ2-7; CDR3: CASSIAGESSYEQYF; DNA: TGTGCCAGCAGTATAGCGGGGGAAAGCTCCTACGAGCAGTACTTC
V: TRBV7-2; size: NA; D: NA; J: TRBJ1-5; CDR3: CASSLVWDTVQPQHF; DNA: TGTGCCAGCAGCTTAGTTTGGGACACAGTTCAGCCCCAGCATTTT
V: TRBV19; size: NA; D: NA; J: TRBJ1-5; CDR3: CASSISRAGSNQPQHF; DNA: TGTGCCAGTAGTATTTCCAGGGCAGGGAGCAATCAGCCCCAGCATTTT
V: TRBV11-2; size: NA; D: NA; J: TRBJ1-1; CDR3: CASSFVSGNTEAFF; DNA: TGTGCCAGCAGCTTTGTATCGGGGAACACTGAAGCTTTCTTT
V: TRBV6-1; size: NA; D: TRBD2; J: TRBJ2-1; CDR3: CASSEVGGGINEQFF; DNA: TGTGCCAGCAGTGAAGTTGGCGGGGGGATTAATGAGCAGTTCTTC
V: TRBV4-3; size: NA; D: TRBD2; J: TRBJ2-2; CDR3: CASSQGTSGGSGGELFF; DNA: TGCGCCAGCAGCCAAGGGACTAGCGGGGGTTCGGGCGGGGAGCTGTTTTTT
V: TRBV9; size: NA; D: TRBD1; J: TRBJ1-1; CDR3: CASSAETGVRAEAFF; DNA: TGTGCCAGCAGCGCGGAGACAGGGGTTAGGGCTGAAGCTTTCTTT
V: TRBV7-3; size: NA; D: TRBD1; J: TRBJ1-1; CDR3: CASSYDRGLNTEAFF; DNA: TGTGCCAGCAGCTACGACAGGGGGCTGAACACTGAAGCTTTCTTT
V: TRBV4-2; size: NA; D: NA; J: TRBJ1-6; CDR3: CASSQESAGAYNSPLHF; DNA: TGTGCCAGCAGCCAAGAGTCGGCGGGGGCATATAATTCACCCCTCCACTTT
V: TRBV6-6; size: NA; D: NA; J: TRBJ1-2; CDR3: CASNSLGGSYGYTF; DNA: TGTGCCAGCAATTCCTTGGGGGGGAGCTATGGCTACACCTTC
V: TRBV7-7; size: NA; D: TRBD2; J: TRBJ2-3; CDR3: CASSLSGGDNTDTQYF; DNA: TGTGCCAGCAGCTTGAGCGGGGGCGATAACACAGATACGCAGTATTTT
V: TRBV9; size: NA; D: NA; J: TRBJ2-2; CDR3: CASSGPRGGGITGELFF; DNA: TGTGCCAGCAGCGGCCCTCGAGGCGGGGGCATAACCGGGGAGCTGTTTTTT
V: TRBV13; size: NA; D: NA; J: TRBJ1-5; CDR3: CASSLRQGNQPQHF; DNA: TGTGCCAGCAGCTTACGGCAGGGGAATCAGCCCCAGCATTTT
V: TRBV5-4; size: NA; D: NA; J: TRBJ2-6; CDR3: CASVSGSGANVLTF; DNA: TGTGCCAGCGTCTCCGGTTCCGGGGCCAACGTCCTGACTTTC
V: TRBV5-4; size: NA; D: TRBD1; J: TRBJ2-7; CDR3: CASSRGQYEQYF; DNA: TGTGCCAGCAGCCGGGGACAGTACGAGCAGTACTTC
V: TRBV30; size: NA; D: NA; J: TRBJ1-2; CDR3: CAWRQGFQGYTF; DNA: TGTGCCTGGAGACAGGGCTTTCAGGGCTACACCTTC
V: TRBV6-2/TRBV6-3; size: NA; D: NA; J: TRBJ2-7; CDR3: CASSFLGRAYEQYF; DNA: TGTGCCAGCAGTTTCCTTGGCAGGGCTTACGAGCAGTACTTC
V: TRBV6-2/TRBV6-3; size: NA; D: NA; J: TRBJ1-2; CDR3: CASSYSGQPRRGYTF; DNA: TGTGCCAGCAGTTACTCTGGACAACCCCGGCGGGGCTACACCTTC